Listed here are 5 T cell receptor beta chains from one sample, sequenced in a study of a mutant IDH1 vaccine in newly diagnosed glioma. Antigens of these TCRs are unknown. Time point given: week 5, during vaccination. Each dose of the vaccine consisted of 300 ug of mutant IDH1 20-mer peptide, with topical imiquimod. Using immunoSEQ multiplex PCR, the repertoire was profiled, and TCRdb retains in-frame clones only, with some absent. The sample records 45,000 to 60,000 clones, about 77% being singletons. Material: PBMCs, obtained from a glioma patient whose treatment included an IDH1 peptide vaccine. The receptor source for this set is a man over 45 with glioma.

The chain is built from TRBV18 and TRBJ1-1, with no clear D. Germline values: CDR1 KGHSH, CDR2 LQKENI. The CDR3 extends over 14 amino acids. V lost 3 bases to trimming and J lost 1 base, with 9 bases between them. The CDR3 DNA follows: TGTGCCAGCTCACCGTGGAGGACGAACACTGAAGCTTTCTTT. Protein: CASSPWRTNTEAFF. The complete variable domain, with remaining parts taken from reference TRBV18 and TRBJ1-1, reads NAGVMQNPRHLVRRRGQEARLRCSPMKGHSHVYWYRQLPEEGLKFMVYLQKENIIDESGMPKERFSAEFPKEGPSILRIQQVVRGDSAAYFCASSPWRTNTEAFFGQGTRLTVV.

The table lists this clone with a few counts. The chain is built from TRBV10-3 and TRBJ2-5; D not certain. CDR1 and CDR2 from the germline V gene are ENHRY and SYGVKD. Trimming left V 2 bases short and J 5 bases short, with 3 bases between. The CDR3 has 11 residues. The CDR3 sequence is CAISERETQYF. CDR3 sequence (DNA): TGTGCCATCAGTGAGCGGGAGACCCAGTACTTC.

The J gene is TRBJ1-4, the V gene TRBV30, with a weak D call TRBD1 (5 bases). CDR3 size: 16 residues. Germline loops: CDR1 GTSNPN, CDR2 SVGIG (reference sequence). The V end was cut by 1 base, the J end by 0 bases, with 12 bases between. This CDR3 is CAWSGGGAATNEKLFF. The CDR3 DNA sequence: TGTGCCTGGAGTGGAGGAGGGGCCGCAACTAATGAAAAACTGTTTTTT.

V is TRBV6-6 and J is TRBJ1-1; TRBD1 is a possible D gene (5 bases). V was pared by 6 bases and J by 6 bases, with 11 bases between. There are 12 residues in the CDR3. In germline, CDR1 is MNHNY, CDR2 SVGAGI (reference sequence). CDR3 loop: CASSLGTPEAFF. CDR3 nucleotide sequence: TGTGCCAGCAGCCTCGGGACTCCTGAAGCTTTCTTT.

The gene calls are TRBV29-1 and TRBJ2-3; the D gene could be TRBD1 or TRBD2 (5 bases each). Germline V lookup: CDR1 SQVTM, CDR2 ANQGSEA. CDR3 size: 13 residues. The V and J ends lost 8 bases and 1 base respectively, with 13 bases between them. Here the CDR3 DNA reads TGCAGCCTGAGGGGTGTTGGCACAGATACGCAGTATTTT. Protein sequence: CSLRGVGTDTQYF.